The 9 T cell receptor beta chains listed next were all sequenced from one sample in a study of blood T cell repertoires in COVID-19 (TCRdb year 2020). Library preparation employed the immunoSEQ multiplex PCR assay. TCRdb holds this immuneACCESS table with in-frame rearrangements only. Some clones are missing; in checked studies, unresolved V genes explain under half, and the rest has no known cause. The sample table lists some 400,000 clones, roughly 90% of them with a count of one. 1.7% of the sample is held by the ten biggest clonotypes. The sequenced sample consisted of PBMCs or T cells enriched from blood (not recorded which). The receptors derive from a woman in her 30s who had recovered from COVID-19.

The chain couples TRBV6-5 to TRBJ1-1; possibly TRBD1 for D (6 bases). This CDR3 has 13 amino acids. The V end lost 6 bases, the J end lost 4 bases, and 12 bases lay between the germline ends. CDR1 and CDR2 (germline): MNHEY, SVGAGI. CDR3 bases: TGTGCCAGCAGGACAGGTCCTAGCACTGAAGCTTTCTTT. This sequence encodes CASRTGPSTEAFF.

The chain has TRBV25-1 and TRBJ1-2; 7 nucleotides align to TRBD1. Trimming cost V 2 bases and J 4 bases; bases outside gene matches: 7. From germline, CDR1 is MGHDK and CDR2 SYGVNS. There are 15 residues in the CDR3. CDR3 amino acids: CASSEPGQSLYGYTF. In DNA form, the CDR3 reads TGTGCCAGCAGTGAACCGGGACAGTCGCTCTATGGCTACACCTTC.

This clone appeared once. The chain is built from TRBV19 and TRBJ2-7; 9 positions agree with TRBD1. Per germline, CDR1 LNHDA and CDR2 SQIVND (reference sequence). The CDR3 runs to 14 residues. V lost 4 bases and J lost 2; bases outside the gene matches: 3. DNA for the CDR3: TGTGCCAGTAGTAGACAGGGGGGTCCCTACGAGCAGTACTTC. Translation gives CASSRQGGPYEQYF.

The CDR3 sequence: CASSLAEDSEAFF. DNA for the CDR3: TGCGCCAGCAGCTTGGCCGAGGACAGTGAAGCTTTCTTT. The chain links TRBV5-1 to TRBJ1-1; TRBD1 is a possible D gene (6 bases). Germline V gene data show CDR1 as SGHRS and CDR2 as YFSETQ. The V end lost 0 bases, the J end lost 7 bases, and 10 bases lay between the germline ends. The CDR3 sequence is 13 residues long.

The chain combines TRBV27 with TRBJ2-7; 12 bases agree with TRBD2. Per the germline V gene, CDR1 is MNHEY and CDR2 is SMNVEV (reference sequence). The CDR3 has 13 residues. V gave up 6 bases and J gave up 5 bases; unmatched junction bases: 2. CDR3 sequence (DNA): TGTGCCAGCAGACTAGCGGGGGGCGACGAGCAGTACTTC. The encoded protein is CASRLAGGDEQYF.

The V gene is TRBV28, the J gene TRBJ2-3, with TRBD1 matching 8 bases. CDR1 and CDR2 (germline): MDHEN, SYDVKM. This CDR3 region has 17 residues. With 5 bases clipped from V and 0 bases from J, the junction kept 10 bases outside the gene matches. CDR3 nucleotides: TGTGCCAGCAGTATCCTACAGGGGGGATCTAGCACAGATACGCAGTATTTT. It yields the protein CASSILQGGSSTDTQYF.

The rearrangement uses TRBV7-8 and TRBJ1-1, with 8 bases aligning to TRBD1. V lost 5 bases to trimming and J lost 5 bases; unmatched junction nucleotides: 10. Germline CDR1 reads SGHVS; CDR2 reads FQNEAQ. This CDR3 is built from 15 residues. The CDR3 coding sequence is TGTGCCAGCAGCCCAACGACAGGGGCGAGGACTGAAGCTTTCTTT. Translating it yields CASSPTTGARTEAFF.

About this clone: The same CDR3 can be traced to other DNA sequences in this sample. The CDR3 protein is CASSESGLGNTEAFF. The CDR3 region has the DNA TGCGCCAGCAGTGAGTCGGGACTAGGGAACACTGAAGCTTTCTTT. The V and J genes are TRBV10-1 and TRBJ1-1, with D possibly matching TRBD1 (5 bases). Trimming shortened V by 0 bases and J by 1 base, and 9 bases separated the two germline ends. This CDR3 comprises 15 residues. Looked up from germline, CDR1 is WNHNN and CDR2 is SYGVQD (reference sequence).

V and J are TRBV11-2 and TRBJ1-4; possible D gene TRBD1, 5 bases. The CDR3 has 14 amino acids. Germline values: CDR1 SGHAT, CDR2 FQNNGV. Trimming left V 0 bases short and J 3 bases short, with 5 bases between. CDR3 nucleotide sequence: TGTGCCAGCAGCTTAGAACAGGCTAATGAAAAACTGTTTTTT. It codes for CASSLEQANEKLFF.